This TCR beta chain was observed in a study of shared clonotypes between healthy human individuals. Unsorted PBMC contributed approximately 270 ng DNA, approximately 33,000 T cell genomes, to each replicate PCR. Data came from immunoSEQ multiplex PCR; TCRdb stores just in-frame clones and leaves some out. The table lists a few hundred thousand clones, 79% of them singletons. This clone came up a few times. V lost 9 bases and J 2 bases, leaving 14 bases between the germline ends. The CDR3 extends over 14 amino acids. Germline lookup yields CDR1 MRHNA and CDR2 SNTAGT. This rearrangement joins TRBV6-4 to TRBJ2-1; no reliable D call. The receptor's source is a woman aged 40 to 50 in good health. Some clones in this sample may be carry-over from other donors' samples. Sequencing was carried out using PBMCs. CDR3 nucleotides: TGTGCCAGGAAGGAATCTGTCACCTACAATGAGCAGTTCTTC. Protein product: CARKESVTYNEQFF.